This T cell receptor (beta chain) was identified during a study of cytomegalovirus exposure and HLA in healthy donors. Study conclusions and caveats: With DRB1 most and HLA-C fewest, TCR association rates differed between HLA loci in a later analysis. Most TCR beta V segments were productive about 87% or about 30% of the time in an earlier analysis.

Primers included in the PCR were 60 Vbeta and 13 Jbeta primers. Sequencing used immunoSEQ multiplex PCR; TCRdb keeps in-frame clones, though not all of them. The sample consists of about 150,000 clones, 60% to 75% of them appearing once. The CDR3 is 16 amino acids. Germline CDR1 and CDR2: SGHRS and YFSETQ. The V gene end was trimmed by 4 bases and the J gene end by 2 bases; junction bases not matched to a gene: 5. A note on this clone: No antigen is known for it.

The sequenced sample consisted of PBMCs. The receptor's source is a man between 18 and 29 years old in good health and CMV-seronegative. The V and J genes are TRBV5-1 and TRBJ2-3; 12 nucleotides match TRBD2. The CDR3 sequence: CASSVGLAGFTDTQYF. CDR3 DNA sequence: TGCGCCAGCAGCGTCGGACTAGCGGGGTTCACAGATACGCAGTATTTT. The variable domain in full, with the rest retrieved from reference TRBV5-1 and TRBJ2-3, is KAGVTQTPRYLIKTRGQQVTLSCSPISGHRSVSWYQQTPGQGLQFLFEYFSETQRNKGNFPGRFSGRQFSNSRSEMNVSTLELGDSALYLCASSVGLAGFTDTQYFGPGTRLTVL.